Detailed here is one T cell receptor (beta chain). This sample was included in a study of blood T cell repertoires in COVID-19. The length of the CDR3 is 18 residues. Trimming stripped 2 bases from V and 3 bases from J, with 18 bases between. CDR1 is SGHRS, CDR2 YFSETQ, per germline. TCRdb's copy holds only in-frame clones and misses some; the assay was immunoSEQ multiplex PCR. The repertoire holds over 90,000 clones, 81% seen once, with roughly 4.8% in the top ten. Sequenced material: peripheral blood. This rearrangement joins TRBV5-1 to TRBJ2-6; D might be TRBD1 (6 bases). This clonotype was obtained from an elderly man with COVID-19, enrolled during active disease. The CDR3 DNA reads as TGCGCCAGCAGCTTCCGGGACACCTTTTCCCTTGGGGCCAACGTCCTGACTTTC. Its translation: CASSFRDTFSLGANVLTF.